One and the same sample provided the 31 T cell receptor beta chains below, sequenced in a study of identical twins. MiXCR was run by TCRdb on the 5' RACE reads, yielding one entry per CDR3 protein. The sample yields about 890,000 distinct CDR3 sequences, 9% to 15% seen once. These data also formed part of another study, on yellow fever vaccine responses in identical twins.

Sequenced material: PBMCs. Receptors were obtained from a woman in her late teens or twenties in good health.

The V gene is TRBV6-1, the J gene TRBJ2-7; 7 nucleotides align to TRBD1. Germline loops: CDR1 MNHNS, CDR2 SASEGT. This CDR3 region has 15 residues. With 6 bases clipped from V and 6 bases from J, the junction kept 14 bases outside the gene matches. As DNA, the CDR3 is TGTGCCAGCAGACCGACGGGACAGACCTCCCGCGAGCAGTACTTC. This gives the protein CASRPTGQTSREQYF.

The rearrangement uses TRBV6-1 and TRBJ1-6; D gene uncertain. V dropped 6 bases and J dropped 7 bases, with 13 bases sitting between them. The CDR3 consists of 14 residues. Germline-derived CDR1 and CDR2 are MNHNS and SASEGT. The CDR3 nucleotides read TGTGCCAGCAGACCCGACGGCGTGAATTCACCCCTCCACTTT. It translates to CASRPDGVNSPLHF.

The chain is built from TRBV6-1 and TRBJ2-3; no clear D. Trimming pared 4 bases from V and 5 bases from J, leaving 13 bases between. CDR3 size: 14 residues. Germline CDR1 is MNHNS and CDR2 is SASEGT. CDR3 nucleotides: TGTGCCAGCAGTGCCCTGGGGAAAAAAGATACGCAGTATTTT. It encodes CASSALGKKDTQYF.

CDR3 nucleotides: TGTGCCAGCAGTTCGGGACTCCAAAACACTGAAGCTTTCTTT. Protein sequence: CASSSGLQNTEAFF. The rearrangement joins TRBV27 to TRBJ1-1, with D possibly being TRBD1 (5 bases). The CDR3 has 14 amino acids. Germline CDR1 is MNHEY and CDR2 is SMNVEV (reference sequence). V was pared by 4 bases and J by 2 bases, with 11 bases between.

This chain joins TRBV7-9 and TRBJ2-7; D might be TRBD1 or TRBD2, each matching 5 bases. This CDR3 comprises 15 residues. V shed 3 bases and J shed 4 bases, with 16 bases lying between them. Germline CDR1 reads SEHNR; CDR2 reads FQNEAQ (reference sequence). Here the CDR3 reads CASSLGLGPSYEQYV. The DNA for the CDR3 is TGTGCCAGCAGCTTGGGATTGGGACCGTCATACGAGCAGTACGTC.

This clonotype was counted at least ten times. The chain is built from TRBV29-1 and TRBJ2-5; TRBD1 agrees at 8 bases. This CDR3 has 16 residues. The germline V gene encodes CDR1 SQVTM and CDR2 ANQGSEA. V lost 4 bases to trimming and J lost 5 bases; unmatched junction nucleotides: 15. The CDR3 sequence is CSVVPGGGVRAETQYF. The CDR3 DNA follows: TGCAGCGTTGTCCCAGGGGGCGGAGTACGAGCGGAGACCCAGTACTTC.

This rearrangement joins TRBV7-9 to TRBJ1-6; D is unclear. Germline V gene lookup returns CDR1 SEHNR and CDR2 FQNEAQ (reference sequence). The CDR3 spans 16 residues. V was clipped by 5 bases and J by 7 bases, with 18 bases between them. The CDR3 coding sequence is TGTGCCAGCAGCCTAGAGGCCCCGGCTCCCAATTCACCCCTCCACTTT. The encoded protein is CASSLEAPAPNSPLHF.

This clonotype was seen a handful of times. The CDR3 protein is CASSSGFADTQYF. The CDR3 region has the DNA TGTGCCAGCAGCTCCGGTTTTGCAGATACGCAGTATTTT. The chain employs TRBV5-6 and TRBJ2-3; unclear D gene. The germline V gene encodes CDR1 SGHDT and CDR2 YYEEEE. V was cut by 3 bases and J by 4 bases, with 9 bases left in between. The CDR3 extends over 13 amino acids.

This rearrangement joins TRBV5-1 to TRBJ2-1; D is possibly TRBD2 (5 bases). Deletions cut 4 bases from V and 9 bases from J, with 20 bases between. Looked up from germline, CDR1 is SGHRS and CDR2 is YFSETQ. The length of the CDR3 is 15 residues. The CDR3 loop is CASSIETGRAGEQFF. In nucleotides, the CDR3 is TGCGCCAGCAGCATAGAGACTGGACGGGCGGGTGAGCAGTTCTTC.

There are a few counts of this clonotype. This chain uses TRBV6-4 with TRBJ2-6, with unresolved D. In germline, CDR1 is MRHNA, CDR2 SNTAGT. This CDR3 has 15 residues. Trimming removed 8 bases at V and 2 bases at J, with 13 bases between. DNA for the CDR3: TGTGCCAGCCGAAAGACGGACCCTGGGGCCAACGTCCTGACTTTC. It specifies CASRKTDPGANVLTF.

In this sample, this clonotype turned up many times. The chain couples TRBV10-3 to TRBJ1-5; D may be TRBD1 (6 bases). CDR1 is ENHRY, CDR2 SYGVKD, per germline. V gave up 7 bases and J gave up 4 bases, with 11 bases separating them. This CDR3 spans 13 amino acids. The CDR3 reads CAIKRDTNQPQHF. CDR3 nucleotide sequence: TGTGCCATCAAACGGGACACAAATCAGCCCCAGCATTTT.

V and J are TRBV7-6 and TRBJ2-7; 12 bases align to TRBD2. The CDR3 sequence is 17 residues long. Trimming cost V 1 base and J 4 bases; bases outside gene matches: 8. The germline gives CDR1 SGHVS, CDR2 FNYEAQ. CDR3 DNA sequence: TGTGCCAGCAGCTTAGGAAGGACTAGCGGGAATCGTTACGAGCAGTACTTC. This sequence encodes CASSLGRTSGNRYEQYF.

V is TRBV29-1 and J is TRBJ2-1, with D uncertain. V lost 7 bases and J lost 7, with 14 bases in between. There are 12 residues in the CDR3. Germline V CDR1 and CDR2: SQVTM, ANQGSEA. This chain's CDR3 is CSGRAGPNEQFF. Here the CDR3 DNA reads TGCAGCGGTCGAGCAGGCCCTAATGAGCAGTTCTTC.

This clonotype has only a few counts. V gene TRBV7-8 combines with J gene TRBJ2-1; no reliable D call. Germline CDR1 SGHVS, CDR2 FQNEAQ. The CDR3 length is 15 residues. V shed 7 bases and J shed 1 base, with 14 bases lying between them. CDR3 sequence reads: CASTASDTSYNEQFF. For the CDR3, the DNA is TGTGCCAGCACCGCCTCCGACACTTCCTACAATGAGCAGTTCTTC.

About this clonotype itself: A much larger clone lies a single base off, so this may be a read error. The CDR3 sequence: CSVHTRQARGTGELFF. CDR3 DNA sequence: TGCAGTGTTCATACCCGACAGGCAAGAGGTACCGGGGAGCTGTTTTTT. The rearrangement joins TRBV20-1 to TRBJ2-2; perhaps TRBD1 as D (6 bases). Germline V gene sequence: CDR1 DFQATT, CDR2 SNEGSKA (reference sequence). This CDR3 has 16 residues. V was pared by 7 bases and J by 5 bases, with 23 bases between.

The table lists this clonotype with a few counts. In DNA, the CDR3 is TGTGCCAGCAGCCAAGACCGGGACCACGAGCAGTACTTC. Its translation is CASSQDRDHEQYF. This chain joins TRBV4-2 and TRBJ2-7; perhaps D is TRBD1 or TRBD2 (5 bases each). The CDR3 extends over 13 amino acids. Trimming left V 0 bases short and J 5 bases short, with 8 bases between. In germline, CDR1 is LGHNA, CDR2 YNFKEQ.

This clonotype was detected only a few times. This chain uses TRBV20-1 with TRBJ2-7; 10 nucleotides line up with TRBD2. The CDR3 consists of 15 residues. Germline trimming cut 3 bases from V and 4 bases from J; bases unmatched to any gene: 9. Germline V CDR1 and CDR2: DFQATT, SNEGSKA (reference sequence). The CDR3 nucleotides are TGCAGTGCTAGGTCCCTAGCGGGAGTGGAGTACGAGCAGTACTTC. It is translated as CSARSLAGVEYEQYF.

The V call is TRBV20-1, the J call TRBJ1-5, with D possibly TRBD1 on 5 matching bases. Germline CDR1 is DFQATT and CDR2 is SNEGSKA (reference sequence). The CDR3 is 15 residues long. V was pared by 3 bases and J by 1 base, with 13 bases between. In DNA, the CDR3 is TGCAGTGCTAGGGGGGTTCCTCGGAGCAATCAGCCCCAGCATTTT. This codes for CSARGVPRSNQPQHF.

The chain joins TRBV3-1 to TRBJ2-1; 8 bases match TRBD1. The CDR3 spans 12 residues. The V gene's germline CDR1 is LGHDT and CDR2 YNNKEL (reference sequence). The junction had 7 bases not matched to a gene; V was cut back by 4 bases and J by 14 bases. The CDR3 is CASSLSGGPEFF. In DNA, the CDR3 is TGTGCCAGCAGCCTCTCAGGGGGCCCGGAGTTCTTC.

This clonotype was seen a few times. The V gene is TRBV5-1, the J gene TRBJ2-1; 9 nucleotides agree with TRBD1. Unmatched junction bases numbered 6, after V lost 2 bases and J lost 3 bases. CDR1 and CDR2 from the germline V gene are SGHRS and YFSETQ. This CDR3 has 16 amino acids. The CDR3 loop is CASSLEPGQGYNEQFF. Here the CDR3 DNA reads TGCGCCAGCAGCTTAGAACCGGGACAGGGCTACAATGAGCAGTTCTTC.

The CDR3 spells CASSQGPAGTSQHF. Written as DNA, the CDR3 is TGCGCCAGCAGCCAAGGCCCCGCCGGGACGTCCCAGCATTTT. The chain couples TRBV4-1 to TRBJ1-5; D possibly corresponds to TRBD1 (5 bases). The CDR3 has 14 residues. The germline V gene encodes CDR1 MGHRA and CDR2 YSYEKL. Trimming pared 1 base from V and 11 bases from J, leaving 15 bases between.

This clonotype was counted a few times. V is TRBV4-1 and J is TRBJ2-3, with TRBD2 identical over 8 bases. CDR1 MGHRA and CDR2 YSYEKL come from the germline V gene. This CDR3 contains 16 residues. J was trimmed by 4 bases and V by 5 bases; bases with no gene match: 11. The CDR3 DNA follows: TGCGCCAGCAGCGGCCCCTGGCGGGAGGCCTCAGATACGCAGTATTTT. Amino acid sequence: CASSGPWREASDTQYF.

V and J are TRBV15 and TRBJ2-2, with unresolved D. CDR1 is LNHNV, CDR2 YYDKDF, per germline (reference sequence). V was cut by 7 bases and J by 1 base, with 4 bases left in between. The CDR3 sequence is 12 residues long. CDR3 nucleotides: TGTGCCACCAAAGTGAACACCGGGGAGCTGTTTTTT. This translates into CATKVNTGELFF.

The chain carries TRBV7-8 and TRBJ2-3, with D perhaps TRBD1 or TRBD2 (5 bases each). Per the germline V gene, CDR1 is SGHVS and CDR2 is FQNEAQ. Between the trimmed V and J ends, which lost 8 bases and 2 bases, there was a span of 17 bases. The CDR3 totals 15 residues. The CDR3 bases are TGTGCCAGCGACCGGGCGGGCAGGGTCACAGATACGCAGTATTTT. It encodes CASDRAGRVTDTQYF. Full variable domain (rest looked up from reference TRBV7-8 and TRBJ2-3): GAGVSQSPRYKVAKRGQDVALRCDPISGHVSLFWYQQALGQGPEFLTYFQNEAQLDKSGLPSDRFFAERPEGSVSTLKIQRTQQEDSAVYLCASDRAGRVTDTQYFGPGTRLTVL.

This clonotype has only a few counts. Here the CDR3 DNA reads TGCAGCGTTGATGGGACTAGCGGGGGGGGCGGAATTGGGCAGTTCTTC. Translating it yields CSVDGTSGGGGIGQFF. The chain couples TRBV29-1 to TRBJ2-1, with 16 bases fitting TRBD2. CDR1 is SQVTM, CDR2 ANQGSEA, per germline. This CDR3 has 16 residues. V shed 3 bases, J shed 12 bases, and the junction held 11 bases outside the gene matches.

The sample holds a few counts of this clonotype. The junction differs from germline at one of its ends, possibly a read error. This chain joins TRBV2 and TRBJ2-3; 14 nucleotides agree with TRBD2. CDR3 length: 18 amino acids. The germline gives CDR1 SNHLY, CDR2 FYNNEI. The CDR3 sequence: CACRPGLAGGSSTDTQYF. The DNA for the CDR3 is TGTGCCTGCAGGCCCGGACTAGCGGGGGGCTCTAGCACAGATACGCAGTATTTT.

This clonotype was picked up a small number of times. CDR3 in amino acids: CASSEYQGGGHYNEQFF. Here the CDR3 DNA reads TGTGCCAGCAGTGAATATCAAGGGGGAGGGCATTACAATGAGCAGTTCTTC. V is TRBV25-1 and J is TRBJ2-1, with D possibly being TRBD2 (7 bases). There are 17 residues in the CDR3. The germline V gene has CDR1 MGHDK and CDR2 SYGVNS. Trimming took 0 bases from V and 4 from J, leaving 16 bases between them.

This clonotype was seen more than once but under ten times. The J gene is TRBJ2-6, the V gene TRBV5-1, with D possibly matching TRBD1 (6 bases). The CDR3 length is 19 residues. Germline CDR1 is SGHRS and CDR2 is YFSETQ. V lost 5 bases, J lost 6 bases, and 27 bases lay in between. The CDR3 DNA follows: TGCGCCAGCAGTTTTAGACAGGACAGCTCTGCCATTCTGGCCAACGTCCTGACTTTC. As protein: CASSFRQDSSAILANVLTF.

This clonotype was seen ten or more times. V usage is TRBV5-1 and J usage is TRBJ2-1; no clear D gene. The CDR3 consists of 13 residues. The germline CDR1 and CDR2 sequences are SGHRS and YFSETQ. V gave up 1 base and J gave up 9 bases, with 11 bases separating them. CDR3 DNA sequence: TGCGCCAGCAGCTTGATGGACGGCAGTGAGCAGTTCTTC. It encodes CASSLMDGSEQFF.

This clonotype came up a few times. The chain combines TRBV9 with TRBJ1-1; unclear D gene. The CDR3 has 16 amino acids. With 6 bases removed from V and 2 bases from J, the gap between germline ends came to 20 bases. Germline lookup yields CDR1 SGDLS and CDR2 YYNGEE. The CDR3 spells CASTLLPELTNTEAFF. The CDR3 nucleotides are TGTGCCAGCACCCTCTTACCCGAACTGACAAACACTGAAGCTTTCTTT.

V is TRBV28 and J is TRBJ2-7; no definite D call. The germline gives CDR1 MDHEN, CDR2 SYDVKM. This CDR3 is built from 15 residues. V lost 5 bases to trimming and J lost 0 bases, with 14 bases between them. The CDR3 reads CASSVGASSSYEQYV. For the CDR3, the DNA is TGTGCCAGCAGTGTAGGCGCATCAAGCTCCTACGAGCAGTACGTC.